The 18 T cell receptor beta chains below were found in one sample sequenced in a study of T cells of healthy individuals (dated by TCRdb to between 2017 and 2018). The library came from 5' RACE. Reads for this sample came from an Illumina MiSeq. Clones were called with MiXCR by TCRdb after fastp trimmed the public reads at Q25, and only in-frame beta chains were retained. Each CDR3 protein appears once, grouped with its most common genes and DNA. The sample yields around 80,000 distinct CDR3 sequences; 5% were counted once. Roughly 7.5% of the sample rests with the top ten. The receptors originated from a female donor in good health.

The V gene is TRBV29-1, the J gene TRBJ2-2, with D tentatively TRBD1 (5 bases). This CDR3 is built from 19 residues. Germline assignment: CDR1 SQVTM and CDR2 ANQGSEA. V lost 4 bases, J lost 3 bases, and 27 bases lay in between. CDR3 in DNA: TGCAGCGTTGCCCTGGCCGATTCCAGGGAAGGGCCGGACACCGGGGAGCTGTTTTTT. It specifies CSVALADSREGPDTGELFF.

The genes are TRBV20-1 and TRBJ2-1, with 7 bases fitting TRBD2. The CDR3 sequence is 13 residues long. The germline V gene has CDR1 DFQATT and CDR2 SNEGSKA (reference sequence). V was pared by 6 bases and J by 3 bases, with 5 bases of the junction left unmatched. The CDR3 sequence is CSALGGGYNEQFF. The CDR3 DNA reads TGCAGTGCGCTGGGGGGGGGCTACAATGAGCAGTTCTTC.

This clonotype was found many times. The chain uses TRBV28 and TRBJ1-6; no clear D gene. This CDR3 contains 13 residues. Per germline, CDR1 MDHEN and CDR2 SYDVKM. V lost 9 bases and J 1 base, leaving 7 bases between the germline ends. The CDR3: CASSESYNSPLHF. The CDR3 DNA follows: TGTGCCAGTTCAGAGTCCTATAATTCACCCCTCCACTTT.

This clonotype was picked up many times. V and J are TRBV4-2 and TRBJ2-1; 12 bases are a match to TRBD2. Trimming cost V 3 bases and J 4 bases; bases outside gene matches: 13. The length of the CDR3 is 19 residues. Germline V gene sequence: CDR1 LGHNA, CDR2 YNFKEQ. The CDR3 spells CASSQWGLAGGPGYNEQFF. The CDR3 DNA is TGTGCCAGCAGCCAGTGGGGGCTAGCGGGAGGGCCCGGATACAATGAGCAGTTCTTC.

This clonotype was found many times. V gene TRBV7-2 combines with J gene TRBJ2-1, with TRBD2 matching over 10 bases. This CDR3 comprises 14 residues. V lost 5 bases to trimming and J lost 9 bases; unmatched junction nucleotides: 7. CDR1 SGHTA and CDR2 FQGNSA come from the germline V gene. CDR3 sequence (DNA): TGTGCCAGCAGCCCTACTAGCGGGAAGGGTGAGCAGTTCTTC. It specifies CASSPTSGKGEQFF.

This clonotype was seen many times. The rearrangement joins TRBV6-2 or TRBV6-3 to TRBJ2-1; D perhaps matches TRBD2 (6 bases). Germline V gene sequence: CDR1 MNHEY, CDR2 SVGEGT. This CDR3 is 17 amino acids long. V dropped 6 bases and J dropped 7 bases, with 25 bases sitting between them. The CDR3 loop reads CASSPNLRDPRGNEQFF. For the CDR3, the DNA is TGTGCCAGCAGCCCAAACCTCCGGGACCCCCGGGGGAATGAGCAGTTCTTC.

This clonotype showed up many times. The V call is TRBV7-2, the J call TRBJ2-5; D may be TRBD1 (6 bases). CDR1 SGHTA and CDR2 FQGNSA come from the germline V gene. The CDR3 loop spans 14 amino acids. Trimming removed 2 bases from V and 1 base from J, with 8 bases in between. In nucleotides, the CDR3 is TGTGCCAGCAGCTTAACAGGGCTCCAAGAGACCCAGTACTTC. It is translated as CASSLTGLQETQYF.

The rearrangement uses TRBV7-2 and TRBJ1-5; 7 bases map to TRBD1. The CDR3 runs to 15 residues. Germline V lookup: CDR1 SGHTA, CDR2 FQGNSA. V gave up 5 bases and J gave up 0 bases; unmatched junction bases: 4. The CDR3 DNA follows: TGTGCCAGCAGCCAGACAGGGAATAGCAATCAGCCCCAGCATTTT. This gives the protein CASSQTGNSNQPQHF.

There are many counts of this clonotype. The chain links TRBV11-2 to TRBJ2-1, with D unclear. The ends were cut back, 3 bases at V and 0 bases at J, with 21 bases in the middle. The CDR3 contains 19 residues. Germline V lookup: CDR1 SGHAT, CDR2 FQNNGV. The CDR3 reads CASSFSVGVLTSSYNEQFF. DNA for the CDR3: TGTGCCAGCAGCTTCTCGGTTGGGGTTCTCACGAGCTCCTACAATGAGCAGTTCTTC.

In this sample, this clonotype turned up many times. This chain joins TRBV12-5 and TRBJ1-6; D is possibly TRBD1 (5 bases). The ends were cut back, 0 bases at V and 7 bases at J, with 16 bases in the middle. There are 17 residues in the CDR3. The V gene's germline CDR1 is LGHNT and CDR2 FRNRAP. CDR3 loop: CASGLVQRQGGNSPLHF. In nucleotides, the CDR3 is TGTGCTAGTGGTTTGGTACAACGGCAGGGAGGGAATTCACCCCTCCACTTT.

Many counts were recorded for this clonotype. This chain links TRBV12-2 with TRBJ2-3. TRBV12-2 is classified as a pseudogene. There are 14 residues in the CDR3. This CDR3 is CASPRGFQPDTQYF. The DNA for the CDR3 is TGTGCAAGTCCCCGAGGATTTCAGCCCGATACGCAGTATTTT.

This clonotype came up many times. V usage is TRBV20-1 and J usage is TRBJ2-7; D ambiguous. There are 13 residues in the CDR3. Germline CDR1 and CDR2: DFQATT and SNEGSKA (reference sequence). Trimming removed 1 base from V and 2 bases from J, with 9 bases in between. CDR3 DNA sequence: TGCAGTGCTAGAGGAGTAGCAACCTACGAGCAGTACTTC. Its translation is CSARGVATYEQYF.

Regarding this clonotype: One base away lies a much larger clone, so this may be a sequencing read error. The chain recombines TRBV12-3 or TRBV12-4 with TRBJ2-1, with a possible D match to TRBD2 (5 bases). V lost 1 base and J 10 bases, leaving 14 bases between the germline ends. The CDR3 consists of 14 residues. CDR3 loop: CASSLVRLPQEQFF. Here the CDR3 DNA reads TGTGCCAGCAGTTTAGTCAGACTACCCCAGGAGCAGTTCTTC.

This clonotype was detected a few times. The chain has TRBV20-1 and TRBJ2-3; D is uncertain. The germline V and J ends were trimmed by 3 bases and 5 bases, with 9 bases remaining between them. Looked up from germline, CDR1 is DFQATT and CDR2 is SNEGSKA (reference sequence). The CDR3 extends over 12 amino acids. The CDR3 DNA sequence: TGCAGTGCTAGCCCGGGCTTAGATACGCAGTATTTT. This codes for CSASPGLDTQYF.

This clonotype was seen repeatedly, ten times or more. The rearrangement links TRBV5-4 to TRBJ2-3; D is undetermined. The CDR3 totals 12 residues. CDR1 is SGHNT, CDR2 YYREEE, per germline (reference sequence). Between the trimmed V and J ends, which lost 4 bases and 4 bases, there was a span of 7 bases. CDR3 nucleotide sequence: TGTGCCAGCAGCGCATCCGCAGATACGCAGTATTTT. This sequence encodes CASSASADTQYF.

The chain uses TRBV11-3 and TRBJ2-5, with a tentative D call TRBD2 (5 bases). Trimming removed 5 bases from V and 3 bases from J, with 13 bases in between. The CDR3 runs to 14 residues. CDR1 is SGHNT and CDR2 is YENEEA in the germline V gene. CDR3 bases: TGTGCCAGCAGCCCGGGCGGGCAGGAAGAGACCCAGTACTTC. Translating gives CASSPGGQEETQYF.

This clonotype occurred many times. The rearrangement links TRBV7-9 to TRBJ2-1; D possibly matches TRBD1 or TRBD2 (5 bases each). V lost 0 bases and J 9 bases, leaving 21 bases between the germline ends. This CDR3 comprises 17 residues. In germline, CDR1 is SEHNR, CDR2 FQNEAQ (reference sequence). The CDR3 here is CASSLAGDGTLSGEQFF. The CDR3 nucleotides are TGTGCCAGCAGCTTAGCGGGGGACGGAACCCTTTCCGGTGAGCAGTTCTTC. The whole variable domain, filled in from reference TRBV7-9 and TRBJ2-1, reads DTGVSQNPRHKITKRGQNVTFRCDPISEHNRLYWYRQTLGQGPEFLTYFQNEAQLEKSRLLSDRFSAERPKGSFSTLEIQRTEQGDSAMYLCASSLAGDGTLSGEQFFGPGTRLTVL.

The gene calls are TRBV4-3 and TRBJ2-7; 10 nucleotides match TRBD2. The V segment lost 4 bases and the J segment 6 bases; nucleotides outside the gene matches: 15. This CDR3 is built from 17 residues. The germline CDR1 and CDR2 sequences are LGHNA and YSLEER. Here the CDR3 DNA reads TGCGCCAGCAGCCTAATAGCGGGAGGATCGGCGATAGGCGAGCAGTACTTC. This encodes CASSLIAGGSAIGEQYF.